The rows below give T cell receptor beta chains drawn from one sample of a study of graft-versus-host responses after intestinal transplantation. Sequencing used immunoSEQ multiplex PCR; TCRdb keeps in-frame clones, though not all of them. The sample gives roughly 80,000 clones, around 93% of which show up once; about 0.67% is in the top ten. Sequenced material: PBMCs, taken 98 days after intestinal transplantation. These receptor sequences come from a human patient who received an intestinal transplant, so some T cells may come from the graft donor. The CDR3 runs from the conserved cysteine through the conserved F or W. Fields, in order: clone size, V gene, D gene, J gene, CDR3 DNA, CDR3 protein. A D gene is named only where the DNA matches it firmly. Clone size is not always given. Where it is, it says once, few, many or a class for expanded clones.

size: .
V: TRBV4-1
D: .
J: TRBJ2-5
DNA: TGCGCCAGCAGCCAAGTAGGACAACAAGAGACCCAGTACTTC
CDR3: CASSQVGQQETQYF

size: .
V: TRBV5-1
D: .
J: TRBJ1-1
DNA: TGCGCCAGCAGCCCCCCCCGGGGGATGAACACTGAAGCTTTCTTT
CDR3: CASSPPRGMNTEAFF

size: .
V: TRBV30
D: TRBD2
J: TRBJ2-2
DNA: TGTGCCTGGAGGGCCGGGACTAGAACCGGGGAGCTGTTTTTT
CDR3: CAWRAGTRTGELFF

size: .
V: TRBV6-1
D: .
J: TRBJ2-3
DNA: TGTGCCAGCAGTGACCTTGATGGGGGCACAGATACGCAGTATTTT
CDR3: CASSDLDGGTDTQYF

size: .
V: TRBV4-1
D: TRBD1
J: TRBJ1-4
DNA: TGCGCCAGCAGCCATACAGGGGGCTTGGGTGAAAAACTGTTTTTT
CDR3: CASSHTGGLGEKLFF

size: .
V: TRBV27
D: .
J: TRBJ2-7
DNA: TGTGCCAGCAGTTTATTAGGGGGGCGCTACGAGCAGTACTTC
CDR3: CASSLLGGRYEQYF

size: .
V: TRBV5-4
D: .
J: TRBJ2-3
DNA: TGTGCCAGCAGCTCCCCTCAGGGTTCAACAGATACGCAGTATTTT
CDR3: CASSSPQGSTDTQYF

size: .
V: TRBV10-2
D: TRBD1
J: TRBJ1-2
DNA: TGCGCCAGCAGTGTTGACAGGGACTATGGCTACACCTTC
CDR3: CASSVDRDYGYTF

size: .
V: TRBV30
D: .
J: TRBJ2-7
DNA: TGTGCCTGGGAGGACAGGGAGGGACTAGAGCAGTACTTC
CDR3: CAWEDREGLEQYF

size: once
V: TRBV5-6
D: .
J: TRBJ1-1
DNA: TGTGCCAGCAGCTCGGTGGGGGGGCTGAACACTGAAGCTTTCTTT
CDR3: CASSSVGGLNTEAFF

size: .
V: TRBV30
D: .
J: TRBJ1-5
DNA: TGTGCCTGGAGTGTGCCGCCGGCGAGAGGTACGCCCCTTGCGGAGCCCCAGCATTTT
CDR3: CAWSVPPARGTPLAEPQHF

size: .
V: TRBV11-2
D: TRBD1
J: TRBJ1-3
DNA: TGTGCCAGCAGCCGGGACAGGGGCCCCTCTGGAAACACCATATATTTT
CDR3: CASSRDRGPSGNTIYF

size: .
V: TRBV7-6
D: .
J: TRBJ2-5
DNA: TGTGCCAGCAGCTTTGGGAATAGTTACCAAGAGACCCAGTACTTC
CDR3: CASSFGNSYQETQYF

size: .
V: TRBV15
D: TRBD2
J: TRBJ2-2
DNA: TGTGCCACCAGCAGAGATAGTGTTGCGGGGGGTAACGGGGAGCTGTTTTTT
CDR3: CATSRDSVAGGNGELFF

size: .
V: TRBV4-1
D: .
J: TRBJ1-5
DNA: TGCGCCAGCAGCCAAGATAGCACACCTCTGAGCAATCAGCCCCAGCATTTT
CDR3: CASSQDSTPLSNQPQHF

size: .
V: TRBV12-5
D: .
J: TRBJ1-2
DNA: TGTGCTAGTGGTGATGGCTACACCTTC
CDR3: CASGDGYTF

size: .
V: TRBV7-3
D: .
J: TRBJ2-1
DNA: TGTGCCAGCAGCTTAGAAGACTATAGACCTTACAATGAGCAGTTCTTC
CDR3: CASSLEDYRPYNEQFF

size: .
V: TRBV27
D: TRBD1
J: TRBJ2-1
DNA: TGTGCCAGCGGACCGGACAGGGCAAAAAACAATGAGCAGTTCTTC
CDR3: CASGPDRAKNNEQFF

size: .
V: TRBV4-2
D: TRBD2
J: TRBJ2-5
DNA: TGTGCCAGCAGCCAGCAAGAACTAGCGGGGTTGGCGGAGACCCAGTACTTC
CDR3: CASSQQELAGLAETQYF

size: .
V: TRBV6-1
D: .
J: TRBJ1-2
DNA: TGTGCCAGCAGTGCACTGACCGGCCCCCATGGCTACACCTTC
CDR3: CASSALTGPHGYTF

size: .
V: TRBV5-1
D: .
J: TRBJ2-1
DNA: TGCGCCAGCAGCTCCGGGACCAAGCTGATCTACAATGAGCAGTTCTTC
CDR3: CASSSGTKLIYNEQFF

size: .
V: TRBV9
D: .
J: TRBJ2-1
DNA: TGTGCTAGCAGCGTAGGGGCGGCGGGCACCTACAATGAGCAGTTCTTC
CDR3: CASSVGAAGTYNEQFF

size: .
V: TRBV7-9
D: .
J: TRBJ2-7
DNA: TGTGCCAGCAGCGCCGCCTACGAGCAGTACTTC
CDR3: CASSAAYEQYF

size: .
V: TRBV5-6
D: .
J: TRBJ2-3
DNA: TGTGCCAGCAGCTTGGGCGGGTTGAGCCACAGTACGCAGTATTTT
CDR3: CASSLGGLSHSTQYF

size: .
V: TRBV2
D: TRBD1
J: TRBJ2-1
DNA: TGTGCCAGATGGGTTCCGGGGACAGGGCGCTACAATGAGCAGTTCTTC
CDR3: CARWVPGTGRYNEQFF

size: few
V: TRBV4-1
D: .
J: TRBJ1-5
DNA: TGCGCCAGCAGCCCACAGGCGTATAGCAATCAGCCCCAGCATTTT
CDR3: CASSPQAYSNQPQHF

size: .
V: TRBV6-6
D: .
J: TRBJ2-5
DNA: TGTGCCAGCAGTTACGGGACTCAAGAGACCCAGTACTTC
CDR3: CASSYGTQETQYF

size: .
V: TRBV6-5
D: .
J: TRBJ2-7
DNA: TGTGCCAGCAGCGTAGCAGTGACCTACGAGCAGTACTTC
CDR3: CASSVAVTYEQYF

size: .
V: TRBV6-5
D: .
J: TRBJ2-4
DNA: TGTGCCAGCAGATTGGGGGGAGCGGACATTCAGTACTTC
CDR3: CASRLGGADIQYF

size: .
V: TRBV6-5
D: .
J: TRBJ2-1
DNA: TGTGCCAGCAGTCCTGACTGGAGCTCCTACAATGAGCAGTTCTTC
CDR3: CASSPDWSSYNEQFF

size: .
V: TRBV6-1
D: TRBD2
J: TRBJ2-7
DNA: TGTGCCAGCAAAGGACTAGCGGGACCCCACGAGCAGTACTTC
CDR3: CASKGLAGPHEQYF

size: .
V: TRBV15
D: .
J: TRBJ1-5
DNA: TGTGCCACCAGCAGACGACAGGCGAATCAGCCCCAGCATTTT
CDR3: CATSRRQANQPQHF

size: .
V: TRBV6-5
D: .
J: TRBJ2-2
DNA: TGTGCCAGCAGTTATTCTACTAGTAAGAACACCGGGGAGCTGTTTTTT
CDR3: CASSYSTSKNTGELFF

size: once
V: TRBV7-9
D: .
J: TRBJ2-5
DNA: TGTGCCAGCAGCCCCGGACCAGGCGTCCAAGAGACCCAGTACTTC
CDR3: CASSPGPGVQETQYF

size: .
V: TRBV7-3
D: .
J: TRBJ2-7
DNA: TGTGCCAGCAGCACAAACAGGGCCCCTATCTACGAGCAGTACTTC
CDR3: CASSTNRAPIYEQYF

size: .
V: TRBV6-1
D: TRBD1
J: TRBJ1-2
DNA: TGTGCCAGCAGTGCAGGGGGCCTCTATGGCTACACCTTC
CDR3: CASSAGGLYGYTF

size: .
V: TRBV6-4
D: .
J: TRBJ1-5
DNA: TGTGCCAGCAGTGAGGGGGCAGGGAATCAGCCCCAGCATTTT
CDR3: CASSEGAGNQPQHF

size: .
V: TRBV13
D: TRBD1
J: TRBJ2-5
DNA: TGTGCCAGCAGCGAAAACACCCCGGACAGGGGTTGGGAGACCCAGTACTTC
CDR3: CASSENTPDRGWETQYF

size: .
V: TRBV18
D: .
J: TRBJ2-1
DNA: TGTGCCAGCTCACGAACCGGATCGGGGGCGTACAATGAGCAGTTCTTC
CDR3: CASSRTGSGAYNEQFF

size: .
V: TRBV13
D: TRBD1
J: TRBJ1-1
DNA: TGTGCCAGCAGCTTCGGGACAGGGGACACTGAAGCTTTCTTT
CDR3: CASSFGTGDTEAFF